Each of the 30 T cell receptor beta chains below was sequenced from the same sample in a study of metastatic and nonmetastatic thyroid tumors. Via MiXCR, TCRdb re-called the PCR reads. The sample gives about 92,000 clones, 14% to 15% of which show up once; about 3.6% is in the top ten. No patient received treatment before thyroid surgery. The specimen sequenced was blood. The receptor source for this set is a female donor with papillary thyroid cancer or a benign thyroid nodule (not recorded which). Some clones in this sample may be carry-over from other donors' samples.

For this clone: A single base separates this from a much larger clone, so it may be a read error. The chain has TRBV29-1 and TRBJ1-3; maybe TRBD1 (6 bases). Trimming cost V 6 bases and J 0 bases, with 12 bases left between them. Germline CDR1 and CDR2: SQVTM and ANQGSEA. The CDR3 extends over 14 amino acids. Written as DNA, the CDR3 is TGCAGCGTCCGATACAGGGTCTCTGGAAACACCATATATTTT. Translation gives CSVRYRVSGNTIYF.

The chain carries TRBV28 and TRBJ1-5; no clear D gene. V was shortened by 6 bases and J by 6 bases, with 12 bases between the two germline ends. The CDR3 is 13 residues long. CDR1 is MDHEN and CDR2 is SYDVKM in the germline V gene. The CDR3 coding sequence is TGTGCCAGCAGCTCGACGGGGTTTCAGCCCCAGCATTTT. This translates into CASSSTGFQPQHF.

This clone was recorded at least ten times. Other DNA sequences in this specimen translate into the identical CDR3. The chain recombines TRBV5-6 with TRBJ1-1; 7 positions agree with TRBD1. J gave up 3 bases and V 5 bases, and 10 bases lay outside the gene matches. The CDR3 spans 15 residues. CDR1 and CDR2 from the germline V gene are SGHDT and YYEEEE. CDR3 sequence reads: CASRGRVQGDTEAFF. CDR3 sequence (DNA): TGTGCCAGCAGGGGCCGAGTGCAGGGGGACACTGAAGCTTTCTTT.

This clone was seen repeatedly, ten times or more. The rearrangement joins TRBV30 to TRBJ1-1; the D gene is possibly TRBD1 (5 bases). CDR1 is GTSNPN, CDR2 SVGIG, per germline (reference sequence). V lost 5 bases and J lost 0, with 10 bases in between. The CDR3 runs to 13 residues. CDR3 region: CAWAQEMNTEAFF. The CDR3 region has the DNA TGTGCCTGGGCACAGGAAATGAACACTGAAGCTTTCTTT.

In its sample, this clone was seen many times. The same CDR3 arises from other DNA sequences in this sample as well. This chain connects TRBV30 to TRBJ1-6, with 7 bases identical to TRBD1. Looked up from germline, CDR1 is GTSNPN and CDR2 is SVGIG (reference sequence). This CDR3 comprises 15 residues. V lost 0 bases to trimming and J lost 6 bases; unmatched junction nucleotides: 5. CDR3 sequence: CAWSVDRVGNSPLHF. The CDR3 bases are TGTGCCTGGAGTGTCGACAGGGTCGGTAATTCACCCCTCCACTTT.

The table lists this clone with many counts. The J gene is TRBJ1-5, the V gene TRBV28; D remains unclear. The CDR3 has 16 amino acids. Germline CDR1 reads MDHEN; CDR2 reads SYDVKM. V gave up 6 bases and J gave up 0 bases, with 15 bases separating them. CDR3 in DNA: TGTGCCAGCAGCCCTCCTGACCTTTTTAGCAATCAGCCCCAGCATTTT. Its protein is CASSPPDLFSNQPQHF. Based on the CDR3 plus reference TRBV28 and TRBJ1-5, the full variable domain is DVKVTQSSRYLVKRTGEKVFLECVQDMDHENMFWYRQDPGLGLRLIYFSYDVKMKEKGDIPEGYSVSREKKERFSLILESASTNQTSMYLCASSPPDLFSNQPQHFGDGTRLSIL.

This clone was observed once. The rearrangement uses TRBV9 and TRBJ2-1; D not certain. The ends were cut back, 0 bases at V and 2 bases at J, with 3 bases in the middle. The CDR3 consists of 13 residues. Germline V gene lookup returns CDR1 SGDLS and CDR2 YYNGEE. CDR3 DNA: TGTGCCAGCAGCGTAGACCCCTACAATGAGCAGTTCTTC. Residues: CASSVDPYNEQFF.

This clone has at least ten counts. The chain uses TRBV5-5 and TRBJ2-1; D is ambiguous. Per germline, CDR1 SGHKS and CDR2 YYEKEE (reference sequence). V lost 2 bases, J lost 1 base, and 10 bases lay in between. CDR3 length: 15 residues. Here the CDR3 DNA reads TGTGCCAGCAGCTTCATCCTACTATCCTACAATGAGCAGTTCTTC. This encodes CASSFILLSYNEQFF. The full variable domain, in which reference TRBV5-5 and TRBJ2-1 provide the parts outside the CDR3, is DAGVTQSPTHLIKTRGQQVTLRCSPISGHKSVSWYQQVLGQGPQFIFQYYEKEERGRGNFPDRFSARQFPNYSSELNVNALLLGDSALYLCASSFILLSYNEQFFGPGTRLTVL.

As for this clone: The limits of the CDR3 on the DNA are not certain, so only TCRdb's listed CDR3 is given. The rearrangement links TRBV28 to TRBJ2-6; TRBD1, as called in the table, went unchecked against the DNA. The germline V gene has CDR1 MDHEN and CDR2 SYDVKM. The CDR3 has 17 amino acids, counting both end residues. The CDR3 region is CASSFGMGAYGANVLTF.

This clone was seen repeatedly, ten times or more. The rearrangement links TRBV2 to TRBJ2-5, with D maybe TRBD1 (5 bases). The CDR3 runs to 15 residues. V was cut by 5 bases and J by 2 bases, with 15 bases left in between. Germline V gene sequence: CDR1 SNHLY, CDR2 FYNNEI. The CDR3 is CASSYDSQRQETQYF. DNA for the CDR3: TGTGCCAGCAGTTACGACAGTCAACGGCAAGAGACCCAGTACTTC.

This clone was recorded at least ten times. A much larger clonotype is one base distant, so this may be a read error. Other DNA sequences in the same sample also yield this CDR3. The chain recombines TRBV28 with TRBJ1-1; D gene uncertain. The CDR3 contains 13 residues. V was pared by 7 bases and J by 4 bases, with 13 bases between. Germline CDR1 reads MDHEN; CDR2 reads SYDVKM. The CDR3, as DNA: TGTGCCAGCACGAGGCCCACAAGCACTGAAGCTTTCTTT. Amino acids: CASTRPTSTEAFF.

This clone was seen at least ten times. Other DNA sequences from this sample encode an identical CDR3 as well. The V and J genes are TRBV9 and TRBJ2-1; possibly TRBD1 or TRBD2 for D (5 bases each). CDR1 is SGDLS and CDR2 is YYNGEE in the germline V gene. This CDR3 has 16 residues. The V and J ends lost 4 bases and 7 bases respectively, with 21 bases between them. In DNA, the CDR3 is TGTGCCAGCAGCCCCGGGGCTAATGGGGATATTAATGAGCAGTTCTTC. Its protein is CASSPGANGDINEQFF.

This clone appeared a single time. A much larger clone differs from this one at a single base, so this may be a read error. The CDR3 sequence: CASSRSRGSDTKYF. CDR3 DNA: TGTGCCAGCAGCCGGAGCAGAGGATCAGATACGAAGTATTTT. The chain is built from TRBV4-2 and TRBJ2-3; D unclear. CDR1 LGHNA and CDR2 YNFKEQ come from the germline V gene. This CDR3 spans 14 amino acids.

This clone has a handful of counts. The chain uses TRBV5-6 and TRBJ1-1; D may be TRBD1 (5 bases). V dropped 3 bases and J dropped 1 base, with 10 bases sitting between them. The CDR3 runs 14 residues. Germline V gene sequence: CDR1 SGHDT, CDR2 YYEEEE. The CDR3 region is CASSWGTGNTEAFF. The CDR3 DNA reads TGTGCCAGCAGCTGGGGGACGGGGAACACTGAAGCTTTCTTT.

This clone was picked up many times. At one end the junction does not follow the germline gene, possibly because of a read error. The chain is built from TRBV7-7 and TRBJ1-1, with D unresolved. This CDR3 contains 11 residues. Germline-derived CDR1 and CDR2 are SSHAT and FNYEAQ (reference sequence). CDR3: CASSPGTEAFF. The CDR3, as DNA: TGTGCTAGCAGCCCTGGGACTGAAGCTTTCTTT. The entire variable domain, with the rest obtained from reference TRBV7-7 and TRBJ1-1, is as follows: GAGVSQSPRYKVTKRGQDVTLRCDPISSHATLYWYQQALGQGPEFLTYFNYEAQPDKSGLPSDRFSAERPEGSISTLTIQRTEQRDSAMYRCASSPGTEAFFGQGTRLTVV.

In this sample, this clone turned up many times. The same CDR3 is also encoded by other DNA sequences in this sample. This chain uses TRBV7-9 with TRBJ1-2, with 8 bases identical to TRBD1. From germline, CDR1 is SEHNR and CDR2 FQNEAQ (reference sequence). With V trimmed by 5 bases and J by 9 bases, 11 bases remained unmatched. The CDR3 runs 14 residues. The CDR3 bases are TGTGCCAGCAGCACGGGACAGGCGTGGAACCGCTACACCTTC. Amino acids: CASSTGQAWNRYTF.

V is TRBV6-1 and J is TRBJ2-7, with a weak D call TRBD2 (5 bases). Between the trimmed V and J ends, which lost 9 bases and 3 bases, there was a span of 18 bases. CDR1 and CDR2 from the germline V gene are MNHNS and SASEGT. This CDR3 is built from 14 residues. The CDR3 DNA reads TGTGCCAGTCAACTTAGCGAATCCGACTACGAGCAGTACTTC. Protein product: CASQLSESDYEQYF.

As concerns this clone: A read error may be the cause here, since a much bigger clone is one base away. The gene calls are TRBV10-2 and TRBJ2-1; 10 positions match TRBD1. Germline CDR1 and CDR2: WSHSY and SAAADI. The junction had 8 bases not matched to a gene; V was cut back by 7 bases and J by 14 bases. This CDR3 has 12 residues. The CDR3 coding sequence is TGCGCCAGCATCCCGGGACAGGGGAAGGAGTTCTTC. Protein: CASIPGQGKEFF.

In this sample, this clone turned up many times. The genes are TRBV28 and TRBJ1-2; D remains unclear. V was shortened by 5 bases and J by 0 bases, with 13 bases between the two germline ends. Germline V gene data show CDR1 as MDHEN and CDR2 as SYDVKM. The CDR3 has 15 residues. CDR3 nucleotide sequence: TGTGCCAGCAGTCCCTCAGACTTAGCTAACTATGGCTACACCTTC. Translating it yields CASSPSDLANYGYTF.

The CDR3 coding sequence is TGTGCCAGCTCACCAGAGACAGATCAGTTCTTC. Amino acid sequence: CASSPETDQFF. The J gene is TRBJ2-1, the V gene TRBV18, with a tentative D call TRBD1 (5 bases). The V end lost 2 bases, the J end lost 13 bases, and 9 bases lay between the germline ends. The CDR3 runs to 11 residues. Germline V lookup: CDR1 KGHSH, CDR2 LQKENI.

At least ten counts were recorded for this clone. The chain joins TRBV27 to TRBJ2-7, with a weak D call TRBD2 (6 bases). CDR1 and CDR2 (germline): MNHEY, SMNVEV (reference sequence). The CDR3 loop spans 13 amino acids. V gave up 6 bases and J gave up 0 bases, with 9 bases separating them. The CDR3: CASREGVSYEQYF. DNA of the CDR3: TGTGCCAGCAGGGAGGGAGTCTCCTACGAGCAGTACTTC.

This clone was observed a handful of times. Possible read error: a much larger clone is one base away. No conserved phenylalanine or tryptophan is present at the end of the CDR3, so a read error is the likely explanation. The rearrangement links TRBV28 to TRBJ2-1; perhaps TRBD2 as D (6 bases). The CDR3 length is 12 residues. The germline V gene has CDR1 MDHEN and CDR2 SYDVKM. This chain's CDR3 is CASRQDYNDQFL. The CDR3 region has the DNA TGTGCCAGCAGACAGGACTACAATGATCAGTTCCTC.

On this clone itself: This may be a read error, as it is one base from a much larger clone. The gene calls are TRBV5-8 and TRBJ1-5; D gene unclear. Per germline, CDR1 SGHTS and CDR2 YDEGEE. CDR3 length: 16 amino acids. The germline V and J ends were trimmed by 0 bases and 0 bases, with 10 bases remaining between them. The CDR3 sequence: CASSLGSFYSNQPQHF. The CDR3 DNA reads as TGTGCCAGCAGCTTGGGTTCGTTTTATAGCAATCAGCCCCAGCATTTT.

This clone was counted at least ten times. The chain employs TRBV5-1 and TRBJ2-7; no clear D. V was clipped by 0 bases and J by 2 bases, with 6 bases between them. Per the germline V gene, CDR1 is SGHRS and CDR2 is YFSETQ. This CDR3 has 13 amino acids. The CDR3 coding sequence is TGCGCCAGCAGCTTGGTGGCGGCCTACGAGCAGTACTTC. Protein product: CASSLVAAYEQYF.

As concerns this clone: Other DNA sequences from this sample encode an identical CDR3 as well. The rearrangement joins TRBV4-1 to TRBJ2-7; D is possibly TRBD2 (5 bases). The V and J ends lost 3 bases and 3 bases respectively, with 15 bases between them. Germline CDR1 MGHRA, CDR2 YSYEKL. CDR3 size: 15 residues. The CDR3 nucleotides read TGCGCCAGCAGCCATCTTGCGGGCCGAAACTACGAGCAGTACTTC. Amino acid sequence: CASSHLAGRNYEQYF.

Worth noting for this clone: The germline gene is not matched at one end of the junction; a read error may be the cause. V is TRBV3-1 and J is TRBJ1-1; D uncertain. The CDR3 is made up of 12 amino acids. CDR1 and CDR2 from the germline V gene are LGHDT and YNNKEL (reference sequence). CDR3 region: CAGTRGQTEAFF. CDR3 DNA sequence: TGTGCCGGCACCCGCGGGCAGACTGAAGCCTTCTTT.

The chain combines TRBV20-1 with TRBJ2-3, with TRBD1 matching 7 bases. V was pared by 3 bases and J by 1 base, with 4 bases of the junction left unmatched. The CDR3 covers 14 residues. Germline V gene sequence: CDR1 DFQATT, CDR2 SNEGSKA (reference sequence). The CDR3 is CSASRQGGTDTQYF. CDR3 coding DNA: TGCAGTGCTAGTAGACAGGGAGGCACAGATACGCAGTATTTT.

In its sample, this clone was seen many times. A much larger clone sits a single nucleotide away, making a read error possible. CDR3 region: CASSRDRGTNEQYV. CDR3 DNA sequence: TGTGCCAGCAGCCGGGACAGGGGGACGAACGAGCAGTACGTC. The chain links TRBV28 to TRBJ2-7; 11 bases are shared with TRBD1. The CDR3 contains 14 residues. With 6 bases clipped from V and 5 bases from J, the junction kept 6 bases outside the gene matches. CDR1 and CDR2 (germline): MDHEN, SYDVKM.

As concerns this clone: This may arise from a read error, as a much more abundant clone is one base away. Other DNA sequences from this sample encode an identical CDR3 as well. This sequence joins TRBV24-1 and TRBJ2-2; D remains unclear. Germline CDR1 reads KGHDR; CDR2 reads SFDVKD. The CDR3 totals 14 residues. This chain's CDR3 is CATSVSELTGELFF. The CDR3 nucleotides read TGTGCCACCAGTGTTTCCGAACTTACCGGTGAGCTGTTTTTT.

As concerns this clone: Mismatch with germline at one junction end may stem from a read error. This sequence joins TRBV30 and TRBJ2-5, with 15 positions matching TRBD2. Germline V CDR1 and CDR2: GTSNPN, SVGIG (reference sequence). The length of the CDR3 is 12 residues. CDR3 residues: CAWSEGLAGGSF. The CDR3 DNA reads as TGTGCCTGGAGTGAGGGACTAGCGGGAGGAAGCTTC.